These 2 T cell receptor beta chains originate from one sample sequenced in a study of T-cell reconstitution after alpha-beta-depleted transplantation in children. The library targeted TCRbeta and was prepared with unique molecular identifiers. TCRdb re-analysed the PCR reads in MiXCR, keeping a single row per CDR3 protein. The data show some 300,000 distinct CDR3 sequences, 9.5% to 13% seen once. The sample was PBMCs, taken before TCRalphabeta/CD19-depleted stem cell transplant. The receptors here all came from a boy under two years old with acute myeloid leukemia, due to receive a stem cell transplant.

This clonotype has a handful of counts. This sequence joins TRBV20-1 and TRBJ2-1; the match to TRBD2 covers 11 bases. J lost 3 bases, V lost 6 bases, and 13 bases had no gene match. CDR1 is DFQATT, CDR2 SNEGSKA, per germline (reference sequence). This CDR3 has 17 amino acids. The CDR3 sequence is CSALRTSGRDVYNEQFF. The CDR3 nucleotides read TGCAGTGCACTTCGTACTAGCGGGAGAGATGTCTACAATGAGCAGTTCTTC.

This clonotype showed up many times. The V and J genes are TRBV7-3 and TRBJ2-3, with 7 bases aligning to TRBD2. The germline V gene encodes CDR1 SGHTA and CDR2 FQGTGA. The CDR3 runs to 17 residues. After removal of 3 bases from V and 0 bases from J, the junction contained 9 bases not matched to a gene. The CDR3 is CASSFPPSGASTDTQYF. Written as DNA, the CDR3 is TGTGCCAGCAGCTTCCCACCGAGCGGGGCTAGCACAGATACGCAGTATTTT.